The rows below give T cell receptor beta chains drawn from one sample of a study of T-cell reconstitution after alpha-beta-depleted transplantation in children. TCRdb called the PCR reads again in MiXCR, with one record for every CDR3 protein. The top ten hold 5.5% to 8% of the sample, which has under 35,000 distinct CDR3 sequences, roughly 6.3% seen once. The source material was PBMCs, mostly from graft donor cells, sampled 180 days after TCRalphabeta/CD19-depleted stem cell transplant. These receptors were taken from a male patient under 18 who had a stem cell transplant for acute myeloid leukemia, so the T cells may come from the graft donor. The CDR3 runs from the conserved cysteine through the conserved F or W. Fields, in order: clone size, V gene, D gene, J gene, CDR3 DNA, CDR3 protein. D genes are given only for firm matches. For some rows the clone size is stated as once, few or many, or as a class when expanded; others skip it.

many,TRBV29-1,.,TRBJ2-1,TGCAGCGTTGATGGTCCATCCAATGAGCAGTTCTTC,CSVDGPSNEQFF
many,TRBV6-5,TRBD1,TRBJ1-5,TGTGCCAGCAGTCAGTCTCAGGGGGATTCGGGTCAGCCCCAGCATTTT,CASSQSQGDSGQPQHF
many,TRBV11-1,.,TRBJ2-5,TGTGCCAGCAGCTTGTGGACGGCGTACCAAGAGACCCAGTACTTC,CASSLWTAYQETQYF
many,TRBV27,TRBD1,TRBJ2-1,TGTGCCAGCAGCTCCCCCGGGACAGGGGCCAATGAGCAGTTCTTC,CASSSPGTGANEQFF
many,TRBV3-1,.,TRBJ2-1,TGTGCCAGCAGCCAACTTGTAGGGGTCTACAATGAGCAGTTCTTC,CASSQLVGVYNEQFF
few,TRBV28,.,TRBJ2-2,TGTGCCAGCAGTTCACAGGGGGCGCAGGCGGGAGGGAGGACCGGGGAGCTGTTTTTT,CASSSQGAQAGGRTGELFF
.,TRBV12-3/TRBV12-4,.,TRBJ1-1,TGTGCCAGCAGTTCCGTCTTTGAAGCTTTCTTT,CASSSVFEAFF
many,TRBV20-1,TRBD2,TRBJ2-1,TGCAGTGCTTCACCTAGCGGGAAAATACATGAGCAGTTCTTC,CSASPSGKIHEQFF
many,TRBV12-3/TRBV12-4,TRBD1,TRBJ1-6,TGTGCCAGCAGTCCAGGGACAGTCCCGAATTCACCCCTCCACTTT,CASSPGTVPNSPLHF
few,TRBV7-6,.,TRBJ2-5,TGTGCCAGCAGCCCCAGGGGCCGACAGGACCACTGGGAGACCCAGTACTTC,CASSPRGRQDHWETQYF
many,TRBV20-1,TRBD2,TRBJ2-3,TGCAGTGCTGGCGAGCGGGGGCCCACAGATACGCAGTATTTT,CSAGERGPTDTQYF
many,TRBV7-3,.,TRBJ2-2,TGTGCCAGCAGCTTAACAGCACTACGGAGGGAGCTGTTTTTT,CASSLTALRRELFF
many,TRBV19,TRBD1,TRBJ1-5,TGTGCCAGTAGTATACGGACAGGGTCTGGCAATCAGCCCCAGCATTTT,CASSIRTGSGNQPQHF
many,TRBV20-1,TRBD2,TRBJ2-7,TGCAGTGGTAGGACTAGCGGGAGCGGCACCTACGAGCAGTACTTC,CSGRTSGSGTYEQYF
many,TRBV12-3/TRBV12-4,TRBD1,TRBJ1-2,TGTGCCAGCAGTCTCAACAGGGGATATGGCTACACCTTC,CASSLNRGYGYTF
many,TRBV5-1,.,TRBJ2-7,TGCGCCAGCAGCTTGGCCGGGCAACAGTCCTACGAGCAGTACTTC,CASSLAGQQSYEQYF
.,TRBV20-1,.,TRBJ2-1,TGCAGCGCTAGGGGGGAGGCTCCGGGAGCGAGCAATGAGCAGTTCTTC,CSARGEAPGASNEQFF
many,TRBV2,.,TRBJ1-3,TGTGCCAGCAGTGAAGGCAGGGGAGCAGGAAACACCATATATTTT,CASSEGRGAGNTIYF
many,TRBV7-8,.,TRBJ2-7,TGTGCCAGCAGCTTGGTCGCTCACTCCTACGAGCAGTACTTC,CASSLVAHSYEQYF
many,TRBV7-8,TRBD1,TRBJ1-6,TGTGCCAGCAGCTCCCAGGGGGCGCAGAATTCACCCCTCCACTTT,CASSSQGAQNSPLHF
many,TRBV5-1,.,TRBJ2-5,TGCGCCAGCAGCTTGGGGAAAGAGACCCAGTACTTC,CASSLGKETQYF
many,TRBV6-1,.,TRBJ2-2,TGTGCCAGCAGTGAAACGAGTGTGATTGGGACCGGGGAGCTGTTTTTT,CASSETSVIGTGELFF
few,TRBV19,TRBD1,TRBJ2-5,TGTGCCAGTAGTATGGACTCTCTCACCTCACAGGGGAGTTATTGGGAGACCCAGTACTTC,CASSMDSLTSQGSYWETQYF
few,TRBV2,.,TRBJ2-7,TGTGCCACCACGAGGGGGGCGAGCTCCTACGAGCAGTACTTC,CATTRGASSYEQYF
many,TRBV7-2,TRBD2,TRBJ2-3,TGTGCCAGCAGCTTAGCGCTCGGGGGAGGGGCAGATACGCAGTATTTT,CASSLALGGGADTQYF
many,TRBV28,.,TRBJ2-1,TGTGCCAGCAGTTTGGTGTGGGTGTCCTACAATGAGCAGTTCTTC,CASSLVWVSYNEQFF
once,TRBV24-1,.,TRBJ2-5,TGTGCCACCAGTGGCAGGGACAAAGAGTACTTC,CATSGRDKEYF
many,TRBV2,.,TRBJ1-2,TGTGCCAGCAAAAATGGCTACACCTTC,CASKNGYTF
many,TRBV4-2,TRBD2,TRBJ2-3,TGTGCCAGCAGCCCTGGGGGAGGGACAGATACGCAGTATTTT,CASSPGGGTDTQYF
many,TRBV7-9,.,TRBJ2-7,TGTGCCAGCAGCTTAGCCGGGGGCGGTGGATCGGGAGGAGAGCAGTACTTC,CASSLAGGGGSGGEQYF
many,TRBV4-1,.,TRBJ1-1,TGCGCCAGCAGCCAAGATAGGGCAGGGTTGAACACTGAAGCTTTCTTT,CASSQDRAGLNTEAFF
many,TRBV20-1,TRBD1,TRBJ1-1,TGCAGTGCTAGAGATGGACGAGGGACAGAGAACACTGAAGCTTTCTTT,CSARDGRGTENTEAFF
many,TRBV7-9,.,TRBJ1-6,TGTGCCAGCAGCTTATATAGGGACCCGCGTTCACCCCTCCACTTT,CASSLYRDPRSPLHF
many,TRBV6-5,.,TRBJ1-5,TGTGCCAGCAGTTACTCGGGGACGGCAAATCAGCCCCAGCATTTT,CASSYSGTANQPQHF
many,TRBV14,TRBD2,TRBJ2-7,TGTGCCAGCAGCCAAGATTCGCGGGAGATATCCTCTATTTGGGAGGGGCAGTACTTC,CASSQDSREISSIWEGQYF
many,TRBV5-4,.,TRBJ2-5,TGTGCCAGCAGCTTAGGAGGGGTCAGCGAGACCCAGTACTTC,CASSLGGVSETQYF
many,TRBV11-2,.,TRBJ2-7,TGTGCCAGCAGCTGGGGAGGGGGACAGGAGCCCTACGAGCAGTACTTC,CASSWGGGQEPYEQYF
many,TRBV29-1,.,TRBJ1-1,TGCAGCGTTCAACACAGGGTCAAGGCTGAAGCTTTCTTT,CSVQHRVKAEAFF
many,TRBV7-9,TRBD2,TRBJ2-3,TGTGCCAGCAGCTTGGGACTAGCAGCAGATACGCAGTATTTT,CASSLGLAADTQYF
many,TRBV7-9,.,TRBJ2-1,TGTGCCAGCAGCTTAGGGGGCGGTCCAAACAATGAGCAGTTCTTC,CASSLGGGPNNEQFF
many,TRBV5-4,TRBD2,TRBJ2-3,TGTGCCAGCAGCTCTAGACTAGCGGGGGCAGATACGCAGTATTTT,CASSSRLAGADTQYF
many,TRBV15,.,TRBJ2-7,TGTGCCACCAGCAGAGTTGAAGGGTTAGGGATCTACGAGCAGTACTTC,CATSRVEGLGIYEQYF
many,TRBV4-2,TRBD2,TRBJ2-5,TGTGCCAGCAGCCAGGGGGGGGAGCTGGAGACCCAGTACTTC,CASSQGGELETQYF
few,TRBV5-4,.,TRBJ1-1,TGTGCCAGCAGCTTACGTACGAGCACTGAAGCTTTCTTT,CASSLRTSTEAFF
many,TRBV6-4,.,TRBJ2-1,TGTGCCAGCAGTGACTCTTGGCTAAAAGGCAATGAGCAGTTCTTC,CASSDSWLKGNEQFF